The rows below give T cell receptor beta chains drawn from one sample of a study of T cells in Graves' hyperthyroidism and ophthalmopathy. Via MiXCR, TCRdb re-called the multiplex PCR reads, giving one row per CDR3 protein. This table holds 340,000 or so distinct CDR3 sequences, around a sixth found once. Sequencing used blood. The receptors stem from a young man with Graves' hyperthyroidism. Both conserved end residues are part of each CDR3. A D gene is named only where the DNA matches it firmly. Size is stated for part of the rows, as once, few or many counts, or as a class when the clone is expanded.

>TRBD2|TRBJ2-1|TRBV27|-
CASSNSGISYNEQFF
TGTGCCAGCTCAAATAGCGGGATCTCCTACAATGAGCAGTTCTTC
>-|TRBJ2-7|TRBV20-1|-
CSARSGAGAGYEQYF
TGCAGTGCTAGATCGGGGGCGGGGGCCGGGTACGAGCAGTACTTC
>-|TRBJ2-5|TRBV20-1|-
CSASRDSQETQYF
TGCAGTGCTAGCAGGGATTCCCAAGAGACCCAGTACTTC
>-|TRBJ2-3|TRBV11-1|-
CASSPEGGFSTDTQYF
TGTGCCAGCAGCCCGGAGGGCGGGTTCAGCACAGATACGCAGTATTTT
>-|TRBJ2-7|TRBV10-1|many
CASSGGQHEQYF
TGCGCCAGCAGTGGCGGACAGCACGAGCAGTACTTC
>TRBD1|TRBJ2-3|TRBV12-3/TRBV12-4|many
CASRQGDTDTQYF
TGTGCCAGCAGACAGGGGGACACAGATACGCAGTATTTT
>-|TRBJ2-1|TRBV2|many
CASSAAGWQNEQFF
TGTGCCAGCAGTGCAGCGGGCTGGCAGAATGAGCAGTTCTTC
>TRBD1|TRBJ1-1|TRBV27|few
CASSDRGGGNTEAFF
TGTGCCAGCAGCGACAGGGGCGGAGGGAACACTGAAGCTTTCTTT
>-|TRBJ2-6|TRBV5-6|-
CASSPPGQAFSGANVLTF
TGTGCCAGCAGCCCGCCGGGACAAGCCTTCTCTGGGGCCAACGTCCTGACTTTC
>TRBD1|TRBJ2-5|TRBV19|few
CASRGTGTETQYF
TGTGCCAGTAGAGGGACAGGGACAGAGACCCAGTACTTC
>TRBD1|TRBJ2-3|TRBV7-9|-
CASSLEQGATDTHYF
TGTGCCAGCAGCTTGGAGCAGGGGGCGACAGATACGCACTATTTT
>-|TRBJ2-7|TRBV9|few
CASSVGTKAYEQYF
TGTGCCAGCAGCGTGGGGACAAAAGCCTACGAGCAGTACTTC
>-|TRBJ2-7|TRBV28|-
CASRSTGAYEQYF
TGTGCCAGCAGAAGTACGGGGGCCTACGAGCAGTACTTC
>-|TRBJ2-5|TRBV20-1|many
CSAISDSQETQYF
TGCAGTGCTATTTCCGACAGCCAAGAGACCCAGTACTTC
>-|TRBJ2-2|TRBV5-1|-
CASSPGPPGANTGELFF
TGCGCCAGCAGCCCGGGCCCGCCAGGGGCGAACACCGGGGAGCTGTTTTTT
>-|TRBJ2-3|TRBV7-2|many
CASSLDPPDTQYF
TGTGCCAGCAGCTTAGATCCCCCGGATACGCAGTATTTT
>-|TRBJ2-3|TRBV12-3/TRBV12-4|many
CASSRLVDTQYF
TGTGCCAGCAGTCGACTAGTAGATACGCAGTATTTT
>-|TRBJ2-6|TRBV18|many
CASSPRGSGANVLTF
TGTGCCAGCTCACCACGGGGCTCTGGGGCCAACGTCCTGACTTTC
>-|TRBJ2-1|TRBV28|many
CASNELEGGSYNEQFF
TGTGCCAGCAATGAGTTGGAAGGTGGGTCTTACAATGAGCAGTTCTTC
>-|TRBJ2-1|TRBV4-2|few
CASSHSTRATYNEQFF
TGTGCCAGCAGCCACTCTACACGGGCGACCTACAATGAGCAGTTCTTC
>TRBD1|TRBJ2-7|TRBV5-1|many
CASSLDSGQGYEQYF
TGCGCCAGCAGCTTGGATTCTGGACAGGGGTACGAGCAGTACTTC
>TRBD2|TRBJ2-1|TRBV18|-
CASSPRTSGRASLSEQFF
TGTGCCAGCTCACCGAGGACTAGCGGGAGGGCCAGTTTAAGTGAGCAGTTCTTC
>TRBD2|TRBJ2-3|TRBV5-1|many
CASSQGLAGGLGTDTQYF
TGCGCCAGCAGCCAAGGACTAGCGGGAGGTCTCGGCACAGATACGCAGTATTTT
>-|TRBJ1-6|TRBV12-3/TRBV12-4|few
CASSLAGSSSPLHF
TGTGCCAGCAGTTTGGCAGGGAGTAGTTCACCCCTCCACTTT
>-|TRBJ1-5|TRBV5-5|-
CASSLGGEKQPQHF
TGTGCCAGCAGCTTGGGGGGCGAGAAACAGCCCCAGCATTTT
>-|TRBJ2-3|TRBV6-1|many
CASSEGVGGRSNTQYF
TGTGCCAGCAGTGAAGGGGTTGGAGGGCGTAGTAATACGCAGTATTTT
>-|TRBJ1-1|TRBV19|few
CASYGGGLVAFF
TGTGCCAGTTATGGTGGAGGCCTTGTGGCTTTCTTT
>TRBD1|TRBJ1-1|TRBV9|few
CASGGTGRTEAFF
TGTGCCAGCGGCGGGACAGGGAGGACTGAAGCTTTCTTT
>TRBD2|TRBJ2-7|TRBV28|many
CASSYLSSGQGEQYF
TGTGCCAGCAGTTACCTCTCTAGCGGGCAAGGCGAGCAGTACTTC
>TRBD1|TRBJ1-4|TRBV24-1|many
CATGTAYGKLFF
TGTGCCACAGGGACAGCCTACGGAAAACTGTTTTTT
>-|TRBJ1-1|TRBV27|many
CASSPLMEFMNTEAFF
TGTGCCAGCAGTCCTTTAATGGAGTTCATGAACACTGAAGCTTTCTTT
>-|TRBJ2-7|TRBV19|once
CASSIELGVYEQYF
TGTGCCAGTAGTATAGAATTGGGGGTCTACGAGCAGTACTTC
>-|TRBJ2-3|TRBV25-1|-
CASSDGYRSRVTDTQYF
TGTGCCAGCAGTGATGGATACAGGTCCCGGGTCACAGATACGCAGTATTTT
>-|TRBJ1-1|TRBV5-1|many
CASSLKGDNEAFF
TGCGCCAGCAGCTTGAAGGGCGATAATGAAGCTTTCTTT
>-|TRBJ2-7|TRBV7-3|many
CASSPIAGYEQYF
TGTGCCAGCAGCCCTATCGCGGGCTACGAGCAGTACTTC
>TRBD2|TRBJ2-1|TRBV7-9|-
CASSLEGLPMSEQFF
TGTGCCAGCAGCTTAGAGGGACTACCCATGAGTGAGCAGTTCTTC
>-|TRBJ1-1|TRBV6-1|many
CASTDRNTEAFF
TGTGCCAGCACGGACCGTAACACTGAAGCTTTCTTT
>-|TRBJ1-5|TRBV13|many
CASSFRQSGNQPQHF
TGTGCCAGCAGCTTTAGGCAGTCGGGCAATCAGCCCCAGCATTTT
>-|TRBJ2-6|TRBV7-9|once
CASSSLDTRGANVLTF
TGTGCCAGCAGCTCCCTCGACACCAGAGGGGCCAACGTCCTGACTTTC
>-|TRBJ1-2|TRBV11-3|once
CASSLRNYGDTF
TGTGCCAGCAGCTTACGGAACTATGGCGACACCTTC
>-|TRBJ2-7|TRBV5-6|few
CASSPNVGKSYEQYF
TGTGCCAGCAGCCCCAATGTCGGGAAATCCTACGAGCAGTACTTC
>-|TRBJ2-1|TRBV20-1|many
CSAFAGMGRNEQFF
TGCAGTGCCTTTGCGGGAATGGGTCGCAATGAGCAGTTCTTC
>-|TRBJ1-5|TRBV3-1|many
CASSQGVSRGQPQHF
TGTGCCAGCAGCCAAGGGGTCTCGAGGGGTCAGCCCCAGCATTTT
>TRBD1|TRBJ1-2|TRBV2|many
CASTYRGQLTNYGYTF
TGTGCCAGCACTTACAGGGGGCAGTTAACTAACTATGGCTACACCTTC
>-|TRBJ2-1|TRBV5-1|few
CASSLPRTSYNEQFF
TGCGCCAGCAGCTTGCCGCGGACCTCCTACAATGAGCAGTTCTTC
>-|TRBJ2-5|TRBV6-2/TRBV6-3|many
CASSYGKRAQYF
TGTGCCAGCAGCTACGGCAAGAGGGCCCAGTACTTC
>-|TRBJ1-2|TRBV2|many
CASTALRGGGYTF
TGTGCCAGCACGGCACTAAGGGGAGGTGGCTACACCTTC
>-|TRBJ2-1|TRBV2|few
CAVAYNEQFF
TGTGCCGTTGCCTACAATGAGCAGTTCTTC
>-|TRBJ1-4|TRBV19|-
CASSTGPATNEKLFF
TGTGCCAGTAGTACCGGACCGGCAACTAATGAAAAACTGTTTTTT
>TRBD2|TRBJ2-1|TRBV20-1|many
CSARDFRLAGLFDEQFF
TGCAGTGCTAGAGATTTCAGACTAGCGGGTCTATTCGATGAGCAGTTCTTC
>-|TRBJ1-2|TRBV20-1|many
CSARDVGGGLGYTF
TGCAGTGCTAGAGATGTGGGCGGGGGATTGGGCTACACCTTC